This TCR beta chain was captured by sequencing in a study of T cell repertoires in cytomegalovirus infection. Overall study: Through public TCR beta signatures, both CMV infection and matching HLA type were indicated.

The CDR3 covers 10 residues. V lost 3 bases to trimming and J lost 9 bases, with 6 bases between them. Germline assignment: CDR1 SQVTM and CDR2 ANQGSEA. TCRdb re-analysed the reads in MiXCR, keeping a single row per CDR3 protein. The sample shows 250,000 to 300,000 distinct CDR3 sequences, over 20% of them seen only once. Study-level results: Clonotype analysis showed dominance of the ex vivo response by HLA-C-restricted CMV-specific TCR beta clonotypes. The cumulative frequency of public TCR beta families distinguished individuals who carried CMV together with the relevant HLA.

Details on this clonotype: Its antigen is unknown.

The sequencing input was PBMCs. The clonotype was recovered from a human donor in good health (CMV status not recorded). Some clones in this sample may be carry-over from other donors' samples. The V and J genes are TRBV29-1 and TRBJ2-1, with no clear D. DNA for the CDR3: TGCAGCGTTGAGTATGTTGAGCAGTTCTTC. This encodes CSVEYVEQFF.